This record concerns one TCR beta chain sequence. Its specificity is unknown. These data come from a study of cytomegalovirus exposure and HLA in healthy donors. Study-level points and caveats: In vitro data verified three CMV-associated chains as specific for CMV antigens. The classifier, whose performance was assessed in both the original and validation cohorts, reportedly diagnosed cytomegalovirus status with high specificity and sensitivity. Usually a TCR sequence was rare, but some public TCRs were found in many donors. One later analysis, an examination of the 100 to 150 validation repertoires, found that first-cohort TCR clusters tended to co-occur in them.

Data came from immunoSEQ multiplex PCR; TCRdb stores just in-frame clones and leaves some out. This sample has about 280,000 clones, with around 87% found just once. The V and J ends lost 6 bases and 5 bases, in that order; junction bases with no gene match: 14. The germline gives CDR1 MNHEY, CDR2 SMNVEV (reference sequence). The CDR3 runs 16 residues. The genes are TRBV27 and TRBJ1-2, with 8 bases identical to TRBD1. Sample: PBMCs. The receptor was isolated from a woman aged 18-30 years in good health and CMV-seronegative. The CDR3 region has the DNA TGTGCCAGCAGCCGTGTAAGGACAGGGAAGGATTATGGCTACACCTTC. It codes for CASSRVRTGKDYGYTF.